Below, 19 T cell receptor beta chains from the same sample are listed, as sequenced in a study of blood T cell repertoires in COVID-19. Sequenced by immunoSEQ multiplex PCR; TCRdb stores in-frame clones only, minus some. Of over 85,000 clones in the sample, about 85% are singletons; the top ten hold roughly 40%. Sequencing input: peripheral blood. Every receptor here comes from a man older than 75 with acute or convalescent COVID-19.

The V gene is TRBV7-8, the J gene TRBJ2-1; possible D gene TRBD2, 5 bases. The CDR3 sequence is 15 residues long. Germline CDR1 SGHVS, CDR2 FQNEAQ. Trimming cost V 2 bases and J 8 bases, with 16 bases left between them. The CDR3 coding sequence is TGTGCCAGCAGCTTATACGGCGGAGCCGGGGATGAGCAGTTCTTC. It codes for CASSLYGGAGDEQFF.

The chain employs TRBV7-2 and TRBJ2-1; 7 bases are a match to TRBD2. This CDR3 has 14 amino acids. CDR1 and CDR2 (germline): SGHTA, FQGNSA. The V and J ends lost 3 bases and 3 bases, in that order; junction bases with no gene match: 2. CDR3 coding DNA: TGTGCCAGCAGCTTTGGCGGGGGCTACAATGAGCAGTTCTTC. Translation: CASSFGGGYNEQFF.

This clone showed up just a few times. The CDR3 spells CASNRQGGRVNEQFF. The CDR3 DNA reads as TGTGCCAGCAACCGACAGGGGGGCAGAGTGAATGAGCAGTTCTTC. The chain uses TRBV18 and TRBJ2-1; 9 bases agree with TRBD1. Germline V gene lookup returns CDR1 KGHSH and CDR2 LQKENI. V lost 8 bases, J lost 7 bases, and 12 bases stayed unmatched. The CDR3 is 15 residues long. Together with reference TRBV18 and TRBJ2-1, the CDR3 gives the full variable domain: NAGVMQNPRHLVRRRGQEARLRCSPMKGHSHVYWYRQLPEEGLKFMVYLQKENIIDESGMPKERFSAEFPKEGPSILRIQQVVRGDSAAYFCASNRQGGRVNEQFFGPGTRLTVL.

This clone occurred many times. V and J are TRBV19 and TRBJ1-2; possibly TRBD1 for D (6 bases). V was shortened by 0 bases and J by 4 bases, with 21 bases between the two germline ends. The CDR3 totals 18 residues. CDR1 LNHDA and CDR2 SQIVND come from the germline V gene (reference sequence). Written as DNA, the CDR3 is TGTGCCAGTAGTATAGATGTCTTTACCGGCCAGGGGACCTATGGCTACACCTTC. Amino acid sequence: CASSIDVFTGQGTYGYTF. Based on the CDR3 plus reference TRBV19 and TRBJ1-2, the full variable domain is DGGITQSPKYLFRKEGQNVTLSCEQNLNHDAMYWYRQDPGQGLRLIYYSQIVNDFQKGDIAEGYSVSREKKESFPLTVTSAQKNPTAFYLCASSIDVFTGQGTYGYTFGSGTRLTVV.

This sequence joins TRBV28 and TRBJ1-4; tentative D call: TRBD1 (6 bases). Trimming cost V 8 bases and J 7 bases, with 14 bases left between them. CDR1 is MDHEN and CDR2 is SYDVKM in the germline V gene. This CDR3 comprises 13 residues. The CDR3 sequence: CASGLQGVEKLFF. The CDR3 DNA sequence: TGTGCCAGCGGCCTACAGGGTGTTGAAAAACTGTTTTTT.

The chain employs TRBV24-1 and TRBJ2-1; TRBD2 aligns across 9 bases. CDR1 and CDR2 from the germline V gene are KGHDR and SFDVKD. Losses at the gene ends were 2 bases for V and 6 bases for J; bases not matched to a gene: 10. The CDR3 sequence is 17 residues long. This CDR3 reads CATSDSLSTSGRNEQFF. The CDR3, as DNA: TGTGCCACCAGTGATTCGCTGTCGACTAGCGGACGCAATGAGCAGTTCTTC.

This clone appeared a single time. The rearrangement links TRBV4-1 to TRBJ1-1; 7 bases line up with TRBD1. The CDR3 loop spans 15 amino acids. Looked up from germline, CDR1 is MGHRA and CDR2 is YSYEKL. V lost 1 base to trimming and J lost 4 bases; unmatched junction nucleotides: 6. The CDR3 DNA follows: TGCGCCAGCAGCCAAGGTGGTGCAGGGGGCACTGAAGCTTTCTTT. Translation gives CASSQGGAGGTEAFF.

This chain uses TRBV6-1 with TRBJ2-3; 9 bases are a match to TRBD1. Germline V gene data show CDR1 as MNHNS and CDR2 as SASEGT. The CDR3 totals 15 residues. Trimming took 3 bases from V and 7 from J; bases not matched to a gene: 8. The CDR3 region has the DNA TGTGCCAGCAGTGACGGACAGGGGTCCGGCAATACGCAGTATTTT. Translating it yields CASSDGQGSGNTQYF.

The gene calls are TRBV5-1 and TRBJ2-1, with D possibly TRBD1 on 6 matching bases. The V end lost 2 bases, the J end lost 4 bases, and 16 bases lay between the germline ends. Germline-derived CDR1 and CDR2 are SGHRS and YFSETQ. This CDR3 region has 16 residues. Here the CDR3 reads CASSLTPGTPYNEQFF. The CDR3 nucleotides are TGCGCCAGCAGCTTAACCCCCGGGACACCTTACAATGAGCAGTTCTTC.

The J gene is TRBJ1-1, the V gene TRBV15; D not resolved. The CDR3 length is 14 residues. Per the germline V gene, CDR1 is LNHNV and CDR2 is YYDKDF (reference sequence). Between the trimmed V and J ends, which lost 3 bases and 0 bases, there was a span of 8 bases. The CDR3 sequence is CATSSYQMNTEAFF. The CDR3 DNA reads TGTGCCACCAGCAGTTATCAGATGAACACTGAAGCTTTCTTT. The full variable domain, with the rest looked up from reference TRBV15 and TRBJ1-1, is DAMVIQNPRYQVTQFGKPVTLSCSQTLNHNVMYWYQQKSSQAPKLLFHYYDKDFNNEADTPDNFQSRRPNTSFCFLDIRSPGLGDTAMYLCATSSYQMNTEAFFGQGTRLTVV.

This clone was seen only a few times. V and J are TRBV30 and TRBJ1-1, with D unclear. Trimming pared 8 bases from V and 6 bases from J, leaving 13 bases between. Germline CDR1 GTSNPN, CDR2 SVGIG (reference sequence). The CDR3 totals 11 residues. The chain's CDR3 is CAARGYAEAFF. CDR3 nucleotides: TGTGCCGCTAGAGGGTACGCTGAAGCTTTCTTT. Full variable domain (missing parts from reference TRBV30 and TRBJ1-1): SQTIHQWPATLVQPVGSPLSLECTVEGTSNPNLYWYRQAAGRGLQLLFYSVGIGQISSEVPQNLSASRPQDRQFILSSKKLLLSDSGFYLCAARGYAEAFFGQGTRLTVV.

The chain carries TRBV18 and TRBJ1-2; D is unresolved. Germline values: CDR1 KGHSH, CDR2 LQKENI. V gave up 5 bases and J gave up 1 base, with 5 bases separating them. CDR3 length: 12 amino acids. This CDR3 reads CASSNNNYGYTF. The CDR3 DNA sequence: TGTGCCAGCTCAAACAATAACTATGGCTACACCTTC.

The chain is built from TRBV5-4 and TRBJ2-7; TRBD1 is a possible D gene (5 bases). The CDR3 is 12 residues long. Germline CDR1 and CDR2: SGHNT and YYREEE (reference sequence). The V gene lost 5 bases and the J gene lost 4 bases, with 10 bases spanning the gap. The DNA for the CDR3 is TGTGCCAGCAGTTCTCCAGGGTACGAGCAGTACTTC. Its translation is CASSSPGYEQYF.

The V and J genes are TRBV19 and TRBJ2-7, with a tentative D call TRBD1 (5 bases). Deletions cut 3 bases from V and 0 bases from J, with 30 bases between. The CDR3 is made up of 21 amino acids. Germline CDR1 is LNHDA and CDR2 is SQIVND (reference sequence). The CDR3 DNA reads as TGTGCCAGTAGTATTGGACAACGCGCGGCGGTAGACAGTGCCAGCTCCTACGAGCAGTACTTC. It specifies CASSIGQRAAVDSASSYEQYF. Combining the CDR3 with reference TRBV19 and TRBJ2-7 gives the whole variable domain DGGITQSPKYLFRKEGQNVTLSCEQNLNHDAMYWYRQDPGQGLRLIYYSQIVNDFQKGDIAEGYSVSREKKESFPLTVTSAQKNPTAFYLCASSIGQRAAVDSASSYEQYFGPGTRLTVT.

The chain uses TRBV14 and TRBJ2-1, with TRBD2 matching 7 bases. V gave up 4 bases and J gave up 6 bases; unmatched junction bases: 3. Germline V lookup: CDR1 SGHDN, CDR2 FVKESK. The CDR3 covers 13 residues. Here the CDR3 DNA reads TGTGCCAGCAGCCGGGGGACTACCAATGAGCAGTTCTTC. Its translation: CASSRGTTNEQFF.

V usage is TRBV5-1 and J usage is TRBJ2-3; D not certain. CDR1 and CDR2 from the germline V gene are SGHRS and YFSETQ. Deletions cut 0 bases from V and 6 bases from J, with 11 bases between. The CDR3 has 14 residues. The CDR3: CASSLGVIGDTQYF. The CDR3 DNA reads TGCGCCAGCAGCTTGGGGGTTATCGGGGATACGCAGTATTTT.

The rearrangement links TRBV6-2 or TRBV6-3 to TRBJ1-2; tentative D call: TRBD1 (5 bases). Trimming took off 6 bases at V and 2 bases at J, with 13 bases between the two ends. The CDR3 spans 14 residues. CDR1 is MNHEY and CDR2 is SVGEGT in the germline V gene. In nucleotides, the CDR3 is TGTGCCAGCAGCCACGGACAAGGCAACTATGGCTACACCTTC. It encodes CASSHGQGNYGYTF.

The chain is built from TRBV6-1 and TRBJ1-6, with 7 bases that match TRBD1. Germline V CDR1 and CDR2: MNHNS, SASEGT. This CDR3 is built from 17 residues. With V trimmed by 3 bases and J by 5 bases, 10 bases remained unmatched. The DNA of the CDR3 is TGTGCCAGCAGTGACAATACAGGGGTTCGGCATAATTCACCCCTCCACTTT. Translated: CASSDNTGVRHNSPLHF.

V usage is TRBV5-1 and J usage is TRBJ2-1, with TRBD2 matching 11 bases. V trimming: 1 base; J trimming: 12 bases; junction bases outside the gene matches: 15. The CDR3 has 17 residues. Germline V gene sequence: CDR1 SGHRS, CDR2 YFSETQ. CDR3 protein: CASSLRSGTSGQLGQFF. DNA of the CDR3: TGCGCCAGCAGCTTGAGATCCGGGACTAGCGGCCAACTGGGGCAGTTCTTC.